The 21 T cell receptor beta chains below were found in one sample sequenced in a study of regulatory and conventional T cells in RAG deficiency. Some clones are missing from TCRdb's copy, which holds only in-frame ones; the method was immunoSEQ multiplex PCR. The sample yields some 31,000 clones, nearly 95% seen once. Genomic DNA came from blood conventional CD4+ T cells gated CD25-low CD127-high. These data are also associated with another study on regulatory T cells. In that study: Primers: 52 TRBV forward and 13 TRBJ reverse.

The sequenced sample consisted of CD25- CD4+ T cells sorted from blood. Every receptor here comes from a human donor in good health.

The chain uses TRBV5-6 and TRBJ1-1, with TRBD1 identical over 8 bases. CDR3 length: 14 amino acids. Looked up from germline, CDR1 is SGHDT and CDR2 is YYEEEE. The ends lost 3 bases at V and 5 bases at J; junction bases unmatched: 6. CDR3 loop: CASSSTGAGTEAFF. CDR3 in DNA: TGTGCCAGCAGCTCGACAGGGGCGGGGACTGAAGCTTTCTTT.

The genes are TRBV7-6 and TRBJ2-1; 13 nucleotides agree with TRBD2. The V gene's germline CDR1 is SGHVS and CDR2 FNYEAQ. The CDR3 loop spans 17 amino acids. The ends lost 5 bases at V and 4 bases at J; junction bases unmatched: 8. The CDR3 is CASSLTSGGARYNEQFF. CDR3 DNA: TGTGCCAGCAGCCTAACTAGCGGGGGGGCTCGATACAATGAGCAGTTCTTC.

The CDR3 nucleotides read TGTGCCAGCAGTTACAGCCGGGTACGGGAAAAACTGTTTTTT. It encodes CASSYSRVREKLFF. The gene calls are TRBV6-5 and TRBJ1-4; D gene unclear. CDR1 is MNHEY and CDR2 is SVGAGI in the germline V gene. Trimming took off 2 bases at V and 8 bases at J, with 12 bases between the two ends. The CDR3 is 14 amino acids.

The chain carries TRBV11-3 and TRBJ2-1, with D perhaps TRBD1 (5 bases). The CDR3 extends over 15 amino acids. The ends were cut back, 6 bases at V and 0 bases at J, with 12 bases in the middle. From germline, CDR1 is SGHNT and CDR2 YENEEA. CDR3 amino acids: CASSLDTGSYNEQFF. The CDR3 nucleotides are TGTGCCAGCAGTTTGGACACCGGCTCCTACAATGAGCAGTTCTTC. Drawing the rest from reference TRBV11-3 and TRBJ2-1, the complete variable domain is EAGVVQSPRYKIIEKKQPVAFWCNPISGHNTLYWYLQNLGQGPELLIRYENEEAVDDSQLPKDRFSAERLKGVDSTLKIQPAELGDSAVYLCASSLDTGSYNEQFFGPGTRLTVL.

The V and J genes are TRBV9 and TRBJ1-1; D is uncertain. Deletions cut 4 bases from V and 0 bases from J, with 13 bases between. The CDR3 contains 15 residues. Germline CDR1 reads SGDLS; CDR2 reads YYNGEE. The CDR3: CASSRTGRLNTEAFF. In DNA, the CDR3 is TGTGCCAGCAGCAGAACCGGGAGATTGAACACTGAAGCTTTCTTT.

J is TRBJ1-2 and V is TRBV6-5; 9 nucleotides match TRBD1. Per the germline V gene, CDR1 is MNHEY and CDR2 is SVGAGI. Unmatched junction bases numbered 6, after V lost 6 bases and J lost 7 bases. The CDR3 totals 13 residues. DNA of the CDR3: TGTGCCAGCAGCGACAGGGGGGAACGTGGCTACACCTTC. As protein: CASSDRGERGYTF.

This clone was observed a single time. V gene TRBV7-3 combines with J gene TRBJ2-5, with D tentatively TRBD2 (7 bases). Germline loops: CDR1 SGHTA, CDR2 FQGTGA. CDR3 size: 14 residues. The ends were cut back, 6 bases at V and 2 bases at J, with 13 bases in the middle. The CDR3 DNA is TGTGCCAGCAGGCGGGGGCCCGGGCAAGAGACCCAGTACTTC. The encoded protein is CASRRGPGQETQYF.

J is TRBJ2-5 and V is TRBV6-6, with a weak D call TRBD2 (5 bases). CDR1 and CDR2 (germline): MNHNY, SVGAGI (reference sequence). Trimming pared 7 bases from V and 5 bases from J, leaving 17 bases between. This CDR3 is built from 14 residues. Here the CDR3 reads CASTGTRVQETQYF. The CDR3 coding sequence is TGTGCCAGCACCGGAACTAGGGTTCAGGAGACCCAGTACTTC.

The rearrangement uses TRBV5-1 and TRBJ1-1; D is unresolved. Trimming shortened V by 2 bases and J by 1 base, and 9 bases separated the two germline ends. Germline CDR1 reads SGHRS; CDR2 reads YFSETQ. The length of the CDR3 is 14 residues. CDR3 in amino acids: CASSLLQSNTEAFF. DNA for the CDR3: TGCGCCAGCAGCTTATTACAGTCGAACACTGAAGCTTTCTTT.

This clone was found once. This rearrangement joins TRBV7-3 to TRBJ1-1; D not resolved. The length of the CDR3 is 13 residues. V gave up 4 bases and J gave up 1 base, with 7 bases separating them. Germline values: CDR1 SGHTA, CDR2 FQGTGA. DNA of the CDR3: TGTGCCAGCAGCTCAAACAGGAACACTGAAGCTTTCTTT. It is translated as CASSSNRNTEAFF. Complete variable domain (other parts from reference TRBV7-3 and TRBJ1-1): GAGVSQTPSNKVTEKGKYVELRCDPISGHTALYWYRQSLGQGPEFLIYFQGTGAADDSGLPNDRFFAVRPEGSVSTLKIQRTERGDSAVYLCASSSNRNTEAFFGQGTRLTVV.

CDR3 loop: CSARLNYGYTF. The CDR3 coding sequence is TGCAGTGCTAGACTGAACTATGGCTACACCTTC. The V and J genes are TRBV20-1 and TRBJ1-2, with D hard to call. The V gene's germline CDR1 is DFQATT and CDR2 SNEGSKA (reference sequence). This CDR3 is 11 amino acids long. Trimming pared 2 bases from V and 2 bases from J, leaving 3 bases between.

This chain uses TRBV2 with TRBJ1-6; tentatively, D is TRBD1 (6 bases). The germline CDR1 and CDR2 sequences are SNHLY and FYNNEI. This CDR3 spans 14 amino acids. Trimming removed 8 bases from V and 5 bases from J, with 13 bases in between. The CDR3 region has the DNA TGTGCCAGCCGAGGGGACACCGATAATTCACCCCTCCACTTT. It encodes CASRGDTDNSPLHF.

The chain carries TRBV28 and TRBJ2-7, with D possibly TRBD1 on 6 matching bases. This CDR3 spans 15 amino acids. With 4 bases removed from V and 2 bases from J, the gap between germline ends came to 15 bases. Germline CDR1 and CDR2: MDHEN and SYDVKM. This chain's CDR3 is CASSSTPRTAYEQYF. The CDR3 coding sequence is TGTGCCAGCAGTTCTACCCCTAGGACAGCCTACGAGCAGTACTTC.

The rearrangement joins TRBV9 to TRBJ1-1; unclear D gene. The germline gives CDR1 SGDLS, CDR2 YYNGEE. There are 14 residues in the CDR3. The V gene lost 0 bases and the J gene lost 1 base, with 7 bases spanning the gap. DNA for the CDR3: TGTGCCAGCAGCGTAGTACACCCGAACACTGAAGCTTTCTTT. This gives the protein CASSVVHPNTEAFF.

This sequence joins TRBV5-4 and TRBJ2-7, with D possibly matching TRBD1 (5 bases). CDR1 is SGHNT and CDR2 is YYREEE in the germline V gene (reference sequence). The CDR3 spans 15 residues. V was clipped by 0 bases and J by 3 bases, with 13 bases between them. CDR3 loop: CASSLGQGSFYEQYF. DNA of the CDR3: TGTGCCAGCAGCTTGGGGCAGGGAAGTTTCTACGAGCAGTACTTC. Together with reference TRBV5-4 and TRBJ2-7, the CDR3 gives the full variable domain: ETGVTQSPTHLIKTRGQQVTLRCSSQSGHNTVSWYQQALGQGPQFIFQYYREEENGRGNFPPRFSGLQFPNYSSELNVNALELDDSALYLCASSLGQGSFYEQYFGPGTRLTVT.

The rearrangement joins TRBV9 to TRBJ2-5; no reliable D call. V lost 4 bases, J lost 2 bases, and 3 bases lay in between. The germline V gene encodes CDR1 SGDLS and CDR2 YYNGEE. This CDR3 region has 11 residues. The CDR3 loop is CASSTQETQYF. CDR3 nucleotide sequence: TGTGCCAGCAGCACTCAAGAGACCCAGTACTTC.

This chain uses TRBV10-3 with TRBJ2-1, with 15 nucleotides matching TRBD2. The germline CDR1 and CDR2 sequences are ENHRY and SYGVKD. V dropped 5 bases and J dropped 3; count of bases not matched to a gene: 2. The CDR3 is 16 residues long. In DNA form, the CDR3 reads TGTGCCATCAGTCCGGGACTAGCGGGGGGCTACAATGAGCAGTTCTTC. It translates to CAISPGLAGGYNEQFF.

This chain connects TRBV4-1 to TRBJ2-1; a weak D match, TRBD2 (5 bases). Germline V gene data show CDR1 as MGHRA and CDR2 as YSYEKL. V lost 0 bases and J 4 bases, leaving 10 bases between the germline ends. This CDR3 has 15 amino acids. The CDR3 is CASSQELATYNEQFF. CDR3 nucleotides: TGCGCCAGCAGCCAAGAGCTAGCTACTTACAATGAGCAGTTCTTC.

The chain has TRBV15 and TRBJ2-1; 10 bases match TRBD1. The CDR3 loop spans 16 amino acids. J gave up 7 bases and V 5 bases, and 11 bases lay outside the gene matches. Per germline, CDR1 LNHNV and CDR2 YYDKDF (reference sequence). The CDR3 sequence: CATSRRDRGIKNEQFF. CDR3 DNA sequence: TGTGCCACCAGCCGCCGGGACAGGGGAATAAAGAATGAGCAGTTCTTC.

This chain's CDR3 is CASSQGQGMSLRGNTIYF. The CDR3 DNA is TGCGCCAGCAGCCAAGGACAGGGGATGAGCCTGAGGGGAAACACCATATATTTT. V gene TRBV5-1 combines with J gene TRBJ1-3; 9 bases agree with TRBD1. This CDR3 is built from 18 residues. The V and J ends lost 4 bases and 4 bases, in that order; junction bases with no gene match: 15. Germline lookup yields CDR1 SGHRS and CDR2 YFSETQ.

The chain couples TRBV30 to TRBJ1-1; weak D call: TRBD1 (5 bases). V lost 4 bases, J lost 1 base, and 13 bases lay in between. The length of the CDR3 is 14 residues. CDR1 GTSNPN and CDR2 SVGIG come from the germline V gene (reference sequence). In DNA, the CDR3 is TGTGCCTGGACCCCACTCGGGGGGAACACTGAAGCTTTCTTT. This codes for CAWTPLGGNTEAFF. The full variable domain, completed using reference TRBV30 and TRBJ1-1, is SQTIHQWPATLVQPVGSPLSLECTVEGTSNPNLYWYRQAAGRGLQLLFYSVGIGQISSEVPQNLSASRPQDRQFILSSKKLLLSDSGFYLCAWTPLGGNTEAFFGQGTRLTVV.